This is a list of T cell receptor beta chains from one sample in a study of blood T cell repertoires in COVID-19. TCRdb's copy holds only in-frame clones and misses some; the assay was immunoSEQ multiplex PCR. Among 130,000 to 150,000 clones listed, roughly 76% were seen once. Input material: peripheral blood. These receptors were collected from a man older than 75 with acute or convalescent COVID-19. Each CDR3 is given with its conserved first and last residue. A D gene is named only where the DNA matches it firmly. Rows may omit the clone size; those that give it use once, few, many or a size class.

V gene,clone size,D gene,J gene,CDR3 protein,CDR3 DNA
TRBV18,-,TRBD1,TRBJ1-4,CASSPDRGPGEKLFF,TGTGCCAGCTCCCCGGACAGGGGGCCCGGTGAAAAACTGTTTTTT
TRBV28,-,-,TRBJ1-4,CASTTTGEKLFF,TGTGCCAGCACTACGACAGGAGAAAAACTGTTTTTT
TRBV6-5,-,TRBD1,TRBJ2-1,CASRTGITYNEQFF,TGTGCCAGCAGGACAGGGATCACCTACAATGAGCAGTTCTTC
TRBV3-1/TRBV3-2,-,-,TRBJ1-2,CASSVYGYTF,TGTGCCAGCAGCGTATATGGCTACACCTTC
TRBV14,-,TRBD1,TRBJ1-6,CASSQDFGNRGNSPLHF,TGTGCCAGCAGCCAAGATTTCGGCAACAGGGGTAATTCACCCCTCCACTTT
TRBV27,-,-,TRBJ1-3,CASGTNSGNTIYF,TGTGCCAGCGGGACAAACTCTGGAAACACCATATATTTT
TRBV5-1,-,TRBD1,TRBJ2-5,CASSRTGSGETQYF,TGCGCCAGCAGCCGGACAGGGTCGGGAGAGACCCAGTACTTC
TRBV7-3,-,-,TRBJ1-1,CASSSLGGKNTEAFF,TGTGCCAGCAGCTCCCTAGGGGGAAAGAACACTGAAGCTTTCTTT
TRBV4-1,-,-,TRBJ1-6,CASRRADRYSPLHF,TGCGCCAGCAGAAGGGCCGACAGGTATTCACCCCTCCACTTT
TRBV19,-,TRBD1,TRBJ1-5,CASTLQGVGQPQHF,TGTGCCAGTACCTTACAGGGGGTCGGACAGCCCCAGCATTTT
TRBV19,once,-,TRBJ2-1,CASSIAGRSSYNEQFF,TGTGCCAGTAGTATTGCGGGTCGTAGCTCCTACAATGAGCAGTTCTTC
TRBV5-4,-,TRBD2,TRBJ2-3,CASSPGGGGTDTQYF,TGTGCCAGCAGCCCCGGGGGGGGCGGGACAGATACGCAGTATTTT
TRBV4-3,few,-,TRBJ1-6,CASSQAGISKSPLHF,TGCGCCAGCAGCCAGGCCGGGATATCTAAATCACCCCTCCACTTT
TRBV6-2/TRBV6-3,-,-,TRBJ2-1,CASSKAGYNEQFF,TGTGCCAGCAGCAAGGCGGGCTACAATGAGCAGTTCTTC
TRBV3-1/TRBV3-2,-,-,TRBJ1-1,CASSQDRVNTEAFF,TGTGCCAGCAGCCAAGACAGGGTAAACACTGAAGCTTTCTTT
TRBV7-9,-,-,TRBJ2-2,CASSFVITGELFF,TGTGCCAGCAGCTTTGTCATTACCGGGGAGCTGTTTTTT
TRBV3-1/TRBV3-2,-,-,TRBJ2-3,CASSQATANTQYF,TGTGCCAGCAGCCAAGCCACCGCGAATACGCAGTATTTT
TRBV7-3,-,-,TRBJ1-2,CASSPSGRAGLNGYTF,TGTGCCAGCAGCCCATCGGGGAGGGCTGGGTTGAATGGCTACACCTTC
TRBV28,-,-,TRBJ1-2,CASSLIGEMVLYGYTF,TGTGCCAGCAGTTTAATCGGGGAGATGGTATTGTATGGCTACACCTTC
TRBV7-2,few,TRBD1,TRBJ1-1,CASSLGQVGPMNTEAFF,TGTGCCAGCAGCTTGGGACAGGTTGGGCCAATGAACACTGAAGCTTTCTTT
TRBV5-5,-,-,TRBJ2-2,CASSLGPTRNTGELFF,TGTGCCAGCAGCTTGGGACCCACTAGGAACACCGGGGAGCTGTTTTTT
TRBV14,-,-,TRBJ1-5,CASSRNSNQPQHF,TGTGCCAGCAGCCGTAATAGCAATCAGCCCCAGCATTTT
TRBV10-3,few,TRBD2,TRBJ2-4,CAISEGTSGGAVRRTKNIQYF,TGTGCCATCAGTGAAGGGACTAGCGGGGGGGCCGTTCGCCGAACCAAAAACATTCAGTACTTC
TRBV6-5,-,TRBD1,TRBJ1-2,CASRLTGGRGYTF,TGTGCCAGCAGATTAACAGGGGGACGTGGCTACACCTTC
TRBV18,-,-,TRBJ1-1,CASSPSVGGTAFF,TGTGCCAGCTCACCTTCAGTGGGGGGAACAGCTTTCTTT
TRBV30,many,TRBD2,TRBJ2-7,CAWSIREANEQYF,TGTGCCTGGAGCATCCGGGAGGCCAACGAGCAGTACTTC
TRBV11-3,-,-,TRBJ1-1,CASSLQYSTEAFF,TGTGCCAGCAGCTTACAATACAGCACTGAAGCTTTCTTT
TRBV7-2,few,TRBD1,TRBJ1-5,CASRDRGANQPQHF,TGTGCCAGCAGGGACAGGGGCGCCAATCAGCCCCAGCATTTT
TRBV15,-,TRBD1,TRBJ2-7,CATSSLLGTGVGEQYF,TGCGCCACCAGCAGTCTTCTTGGGACAGGGGTTGGCGAGCAGTACTTC
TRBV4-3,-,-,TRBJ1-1,CANRSNTEAFF,TGCGCCAATCGGAGTAACACTGAAGCTTTCTTT
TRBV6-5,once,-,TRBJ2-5,CASQAGEPGETQYF,TGTGCCAGCCAGGCAGGGGAGCCCGGAGAGACCCAGTACTTC
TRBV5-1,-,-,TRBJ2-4,CASSSTQDNLAKNIQYF,TGCGCCAGCAGCTCCACCCAGGACAACCTAGCCAAAAACATTCAGTACTTC
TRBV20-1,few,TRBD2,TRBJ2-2,CSASTGGPAGELFF,TGCAGTGCTAGTACGGGGGGGCCTGCCGGGGAGCTGTTTTTT
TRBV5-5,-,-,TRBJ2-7,CASSLAGAAYEQYF,TGTGCCAGCAGCTTGGCAGGGGCAGCCTACGAGCAGTACTTC
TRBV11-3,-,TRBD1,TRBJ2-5,CASSHNGQGQETQYF,TGTGCCAGCAGTCATAACGGACAGGGCCAAGAGACCCAGTACTTC
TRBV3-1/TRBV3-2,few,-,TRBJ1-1,CASSVLGGTEAFF,TGTGCCAGCAGCGTCCTGGGGGGCACTGAAGCTTTCTTT
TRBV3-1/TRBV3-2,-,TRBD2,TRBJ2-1,CASSRGGTYNEQFF,TGTGCCAGCAGCCGCGGGGGAACCTACAATGAGCAGTTCTTC
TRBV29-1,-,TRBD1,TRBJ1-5,CSVGDSRKNQPQHF,TGCAGCGTTGGGGACAGCCGGAAGAATCAGCCCCAGCATTTT
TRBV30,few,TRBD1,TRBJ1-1,CAWSDTTGAGAFF,TGTGCCTGGAGTGATACCACAGGGGCTGGAGCTTTCTTT
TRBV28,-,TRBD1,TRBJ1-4,CASSTGTEDEKLFF,TGTGCCAGCAGCACCGGGACAGAAGATGAAAAACTGTTTTTT
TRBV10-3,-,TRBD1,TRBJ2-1,CAIADRGYDEQFF,TGTGCCATCGCAGACAGGGGGTATGATGAGCAGTTCTTC
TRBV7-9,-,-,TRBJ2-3,CASSFGAGTDTQYF,TGTGCCAGCAGCTTTGGGGCTGGCACAGATACGCAGTATTTT
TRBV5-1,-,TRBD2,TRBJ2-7,CASSLVTSGAREQYF,TGCGCCAGCAGCTTGGTGACTAGCGGGGCACGCGAGCAGTACTTC
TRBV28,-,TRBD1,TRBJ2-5,CASSFQGAETQYF,TGTGCCAGCAGTTTCCAGGGGGCAGAGACCCAGTACTTC
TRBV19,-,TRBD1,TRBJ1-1,CASSIVGTGTAFF,TGTGCCAGTAGTATTGTTGGGACAGGGACAGCTTTCTTT
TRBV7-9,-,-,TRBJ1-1,CASSYRDFEAFF,TGTGCCAGCAGCTACAGGGATTTTGAAGCTTTCTTT
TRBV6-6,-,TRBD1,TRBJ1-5,CASSYSDRPDQPQHF,TGTGCCAGCAGTTATTCGGACAGGCCGGATCAGCCCCAGCATTTT
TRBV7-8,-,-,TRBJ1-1,CASSAQGATEAFF,TGTGCCAGCAGCGCACAGGGAGCCACTGAAGCTTTCTTT
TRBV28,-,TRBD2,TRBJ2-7,CASSLFASGYEQYF,TGTGCCAGCAGTTTATTCGCTAGCGGTTACGAGCAGTACTTC
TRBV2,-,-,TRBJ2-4,CASSVGSGPSSGNIQYF,TGTGCCAGCAGTGTAGGTTCAGGACCCTCCTCAGGGAACATTCAGTACTTC
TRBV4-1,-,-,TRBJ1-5,CASSQADGSNQPQHF,TGCGCCAGCAGCCAGGCCGACGGGAGCAATCAGCCCCAGCATTTT
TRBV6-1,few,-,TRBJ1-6,CASSDVRRAGNSPLHF,TGTGCCAGCAGTGACGTGCGCAGGGCTGGGAATTCACCCCTCCACTTT
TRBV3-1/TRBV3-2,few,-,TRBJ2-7,CASSPRGRGSYEQYF,TGTGCCAGCAGCCCCCGGGGGAGAGGCTCCTACGAGCAGTACTTC
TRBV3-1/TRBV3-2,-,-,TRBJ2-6,CASSHEIGREGSGANVLTF,TGTGCCAGCAGCCACGAAATAGGGCGGGAAGGGTCTGGGGCCAACGTCCTGACTTTC
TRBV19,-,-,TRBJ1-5,CASSKTGDQPQHF,TGTGCCAGTAGCAAAACAGGTGATCAGCCCCAGCATTTT
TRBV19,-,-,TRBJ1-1,CASSIGDTGLNTEAFF,TGTGCCAGTAGTATAGGCGATACAGGGCTGAACACTGAAGCTTTCTTT
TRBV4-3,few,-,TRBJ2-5,CASSQVYPPGANQETQYF,TGCGCCAGCAGCCAAGTATACCCTCCAGGGGCCAACCAAGAGACCCAGTACTTC